Listed below are T cell receptor beta chains from one sample, sequenced in a study of regulatory T cells in long-lasting Graves disease. TCRdb re-called the multiplex PCR reads with MiXCR, one entry per CDR3 protein. The repertoire holds over 500,000 distinct CDR3 sequences, with under 20% as singletons. This same sample was also part of a study on T cells in Graves' hyperthyroidism and ophthalmopathy.

The sequencing used peripheral blood mononuclear cells (PBMCs), collected at new diagnosis, from a patient treated with antithyroid drugs. These receptors were obtained from a woman aged 30 to 39 with Graves disease. The CDR3 runs from the conserved cysteine through the conserved F or W. Each record gives: V gene, D gene, clone size, J gene, CDR3 DNA, CDR3 protein. The D gene is left open where the match is weak. Only some rows state a clone size, as once, few, many or a class for expanded clones.

TRBV28	-	many	TRBJ1-5	TGTGCCAGCAGTTTATCAGGGGCGCAGGGAGGGCCCCAGCATTTT	CASSLSGAQGGPQHF
TRBV7-9	-	-	TRBJ1-2	TGTGCCAGCAGCCCTTTCGGAGGGGTTAGCTATGGCTACACCTTC	CASSPFGGVSYGYTF
TRBV5-6	-	-	TRBJ1-3	-	CASSQQGVPYIF
TRBV6-1	-	-	TRBJ2-1	TGTGCCAGCAGCTCGCCCCCATCTGAGCAGTTCTTC	CASSSPPSEQFF
TRBV5-1	TRBD2	many	TRBJ2-7	TGTGCCAGCAGCTTAGGGGAGGGATACGAGCAGTACTTC	CASSLGEGYEQYF
TRBV24-1	-	many	TRBJ2-1	TGTGCCACCAGTGATAGAAGACAGGTGATGAATGAGCAGTTCTTC	CATSDRRQVMNEQFF
TRBV6-1	-	many	TRBJ2-7	TGTGCCAGCAGGAGTCCAGCAGGGGACTCCTACGAGCAGTACTTC	CASRSPAGDSYEQYF
TRBV20-1	TRBD1	-	TRBJ1-3	TGCAGTGCTAGAGAGACCAGGGGGCTAGGTAGAAACACCATATATTTT	CSARETRGLGRNTIYF
TRBV10-2	TRBD1	few	TRBJ2-7	TGCGCCAGCAGCGAAGACAGGGGAAACTACGAGCAGTACTTC	CASSEDRGNYEQYF
TRBV3-1	TRBD1	many	TRBJ1-5	TGTGCCAGCAGCCAAACCGGACAGGATGTACAGCCCCAGCATTTT	CASSQTGQDVQPQHF
TRBV12-3/TRBV12-4	-	many	TRBJ2-7	TGTGCCAGCAGTAAGGTGAGCGCCTACGAGCAGTACTTC	CASSKVSAYEQYF
TRBV18	-	-	TRBJ2-5	TGTGCCAGCTCACCACGGGCAATACAAGGGGAGACCCAGTACTTC	CASSPRAIQGETQYF
TRBV7-2	TRBD2	many	TRBJ2-7	TGTGCCAGCAGCCCCGACAGGGTAGCTAGCGGGAGAGGATCCTACGAGCAGTACTTC	CASSPDRVASGRGSYEQYF
TRBV24-1	TRBD1	-	TRBJ2-1	TGTGCCACTGCGAGTACAGGGGGCGCTTACAATGAGCAGTTCTTC	CATASTGGAYNEQFF
TRBV7-2	TRBD2	many	TRBJ2-7	TGTGCCAGCAGCCCCCGCCTAGCGGGAATCGACGAGCAGTACTTC	CASSPRLAGIDEQYF
TRBV5-1	-	-	TRBJ2-1	TGCGCCAGCAGCACGGCCCGGATCCCTGATCGGCAGTTCTTC	CASSTARIPDRQFF
TRBV10-3	TRBD2	once	TRBJ2-7	TGTGCCGCAACCGGACTAGCGGGAGTGTCCGAGCAGTACTTC	CAATGLAGVSEQYF
TRBV5-1	-	few	TRBJ2-7	TGCGCCAGCAGCCCCGACGGACGCTACGAGCAGTACTTC	CASSPDGRYEQYF
TRBV5-1	TRBD2	-	TRBJ2-1	TGCGCCAGCAGCTTGACTAGCGGGATAGATGAGCAGTTCTTC	CASSLTSGIDEQFF
TRBV7-3	-	few	TRBJ2-3	TGTGCCAGCAGCTTCGCTCCCGGTACCGCAGCAGATACGCAGTATTTT	CASSFAPGTAADTQYF
TRBV20-1	-	-	TRBJ1-1	TGCAGTGCTCTCTGGGACACTGAAGCTTTCTTT	CSALWDTEAFF
TRBV2	-	many	TRBJ2-2	TGTGCCAGCGCCATGGGCAGGGTCACCGGGGAGCTGTTTTTT	CASAMGRVTGELFF
TRBV4-1	TRBD1	-	TRBJ2-7	TGCGCCAGCAGCCAAGGGACCGGGACAGGAATCCCCTACGAGCAGTACTTC	CASSQGTGTGIPYEQYF
TRBV2	TRBD1	many	TRBJ1-5	TGTGCCAGCAGTGCGACAGGGGTTCAGCCCCAGCATTTT	CASSATGVQPQHF